This T cell receptor beta chain was recovered during a study of blood T cells in healthy people across ages. In the study overall: Template switching recovered approximately one barcoded beta molecule for every two T cells. Findings and caveats of the study: Changes in expanded clonotypes were possibly confounded, as the CMV status of donors was unknown. Whereas aged donors had fewer naive CD4+ cells, long-lived donors had more of them and higher diversity.

The CDR3 has 12 amino acids. CDR1 and CDR2 from the germline V gene are MNHEY and SVGAGI. V lost 6 bases to trimming and J lost 4 bases, with 9 bases between them. The authors ran a second PCR of 7 to 11 cycles using a sample-barcoded 5' primer and a J-beta primer mix. TCRdb fed the 5' RACE reads into MiXCR, producing one record per CDR3 protein. The sample carries hundreds of thousands of distinct CDR3 sequences, about 28% recorded once. Details on this clonotype: Antigen specificity is unknown.

Material: blood. The rearrangement uses TRBV6-5 and TRBJ1-2; no reliable D call. This sequence was found in a woman of 80 years or more in good health. CDR3 amino acids: CASRIGFYGYTF. CDR3 in DNA: TGTGCCAGCAGAATCGGGTTCTATGGCTACACCTTC.